The T cell receptor (beta chain) described here comes from a study of T cell responses to AZD1222 COVID-19 vaccine. In regard to this clone: Its specificity is unknown.

Some clones are missing from TCRdb's copy, which holds only in-frame ones; the method was immunoSEQ multiplex PCR. The table records around 47,000 clones, about four fifths of them present only once. Trimming removed 5 bases from V and 6 bases from J, with 17 bases in between. This CDR3 is built from 15 residues. CDR1 is MNHEY and CDR2 is SVGAGI in the germline V gene. Whole-study results and caveats: Elevations in Spike-specific TCR breadth and depth followed administration of two AZD1222 doses. Among vaccine-associated CD4 TCRs, coverage spanned spike, with dominance at 160-218 and 743-854.

The chain employs TRBV6-5 and TRBJ1-5, with D tentatively TRBD1 (5 bases). The input for sequencing was peripheral blood, taken 28 days after the second dose of the MenACWY control vaccine. The receptor was derived from an adult who received the MenACWY meningococcal vaccine as a control. The CDR3 bases are TGTGCCAGCAGTCAAAAAAGGGGCCTGGGTCAGCCCCAGCATTTT. Translation gives CASSQKRGLGQPQHF.